The entry below gives a single T cell receptor (beta chain) sequence along with its context. This clonotype was recorded a few times. The antigen this receptor binds is unknown. No qualities accompany the bases; no much larger clone lies one base away. The sample belongs to a study of T-cell reconstitution after alpha-beta-depleted transplantation in children (TCRdb year 2016). Concerning the study at large: T-cell immune reconstitution after TCRalphabeta/CD19-depleted allogeneic hematopoietic cell transplantation in children was quantitatively tracked in the study by means of TCR repertoire profiling.

The library came from PCR. The sequencer was an Illumina HiSeq 2500. To normalize quantification of the TCRbeta repertoire, the TCR libraries were built with molecular barcoding that relied on unique molecular identifiers. TCRdb passed the public sequencing reads through fastp at Q25 and MiXCR, retaining productive beta sequences. Under each unique CDR3 protein, matching rows form one entry showing the most common genes and DNA. This sample gives fewer than 1 million distinct CDR3 sequences in total; 16% of them show up just once. Approximately 4.5% of the sample rests with the top ten. The treatment or condition label, as the study defines it: allogeneic hematopoietic cell transplantation with graft depleted of TCRalphabeta T cells and CD19 B cells. The transplant recipients were children given TCRalphabeta/CD19-depleted allogeneic hematopoietic cell grafts. What the research found in general, with its limitations: In some patients, the high TCRbeta diversity seen at day 60 was put down to recipient T cells and intrathymic progenitors that had survived conditioning. Over the following months the frequencies of hyperexpanded clones went down, and after one year T-cell counts and TCRbeta diversity were mostly credited to newly produced T cells. The apparently early recovery of alphabetaT-cell counts about two months after transplant reportedly depended on only several hundred rapidly expanded clones that came from non-depleted graft cells.

From a lookup of the germline V gene, CDR1 and CDR2 are SQVTM and ANQGSEA. From its cysteine to its phenylalanine, the CDR3 spans 12 amino acids. Just the 36-base CDR3 DNA is kept, in frame starting at base 1. At the junction V is shortened by 8 bases and J by 2 bases; bases outside the gene matches: 5. The chain joins TRBV29-1 to TRBJ2-5, and TRBD1 aligns with 7 junction nucleotides. The specimen was PBMCs, mostly from graft donor cells, collected 360 days after TCRalphabeta/CD19-depleted stem cell transplant. The clonotype comes from a male patient younger than 18 who had a stem cell transplant for acute lymphoblastic leukemia, so the T cells may come from the graft donor. The CDR3 protein sequence reads: CSTGQIQETQYF. The nucleotides read TGCAGCACGGGACAGATACAAGAGACCCAGTACTTC.